This TCR beta chain was retrieved from a study of cytomegalovirus exposure and HLA in healthy donors. Study-wide context: Of around 400 genotyped donors, 81% grouped in the Caucasian-associated ancestry cluster. Notes on the study in general: Later work found most CMV-associated TCR beta chains apparently HLA-restricted. Analysis was carried out at a later point, and it linked a missense DCLRE1C variant to TCR beta V- and J-gene trimming. Earlier analysis found most TCR beta V segments productive about 87% or about 30% of the time.

A note on this clone: The antigen remains undetermined.

PCR primers comprised 60 Vbeta and 13 Jbeta primers. This table comes from immunoSEQ multiplex PCR, and its TCRdb copy is limited to in-frame clones, with some not included. The sample contains hundreds of thousands of clones, approximately 80% of which appear only once. Material for sequencing was PBMCs. This clonotype was obtained from a woman in her thirties or forties in good health and CMV-seronegative.

The CDR3 loop reads CASSLGQSSTDTQYF. The CDR3, as DNA: TGTGCCAGCAGCTTAGGGCAGTCTAGCACAGATACGCAGTATTTT. V gene TRBV7-9 combines with J gene TRBJ2-3; D not resolved. Trimming shortened V by 1 base and J by 0 bases, and 8 bases separated the two germline ends. Germline lookup yields CDR1 SEHNR and CDR2 FQNEAQ (reference sequence). The length of the CDR3 is 15 residues.